Each of the 22 T cell receptor beta chains below was sequenced from the same sample in a study of control samples from healthy donors and cancer patients. Method: immunoSEQ multiplex PCR; TCRdb's copy keeps in-frame clones and lacks some. This table holds about 76,000 clones, under 90% found once. Specimen: PBMCs. The receptors were sampled from a woman aged 45-65 years with colorectal cancer.

V and J are TRBV5-5 and TRBJ1-2; D unclear. Trimming shortened V by 1 base and J by 7 bases, and 14 bases separated the two germline ends. The germline V gene has CDR1 SGHKS and CDR2 YYEKEE (reference sequence). The CDR3 extends over 14 amino acids. The DNA for the CDR3 is TGTGCCAGCAGCTTGAGAGATCAGGTTGCTGGCTACACCTTC. Residues: CASSLRDQVAGYTF.

The chain carries TRBV3-1 (or the pseudogene TRBV3-2) and TRBJ2-3; D not certain. V lost 3 bases to trimming and J lost 6 bases, with 13 bases between them. The CDR3 is made up of 14 amino acids. The germline V gene encodes CDR1 LGHDT and CDR2 YNNKEL (reference sequence). The DNA of the CDR3 is TGTGCCAGCAGCCAGTCTCCCAGCGTGGATACGCAGTATTTT. As protein: CASSQSPSVDTQYF.

The CDR3, as DNA: TGTGCCAGCAGTTTATCTGGTCCCAGCTCCTACAATGAGCAGTTCTTC. Its protein is CASSLSGPSSYNEQFF. The rearrangement joins TRBV27 to TRBJ2-1; D gene unclear. Germline V lookup: CDR1 MNHEY, CDR2 SMNVEV (reference sequence). This CDR3 has 16 residues. The germline V and J ends were trimmed by 0 bases and 0 bases, with 9 bases remaining between them.

The chain links TRBV18 to TRBJ2-5, with TRBD1 matching over 7 bases. V was pared by 5 bases and J by 4 bases, with 7 bases of the junction left unmatched. CDR1 is KGHSH, CDR2 LQKENI, per germline. This CDR3 comprises 14 residues. The CDR3 sequence is CASSSATGRETQYF. The CDR3 bases are TGTGCCAGCTCATCCGCGACAGGGAGAGAGACCCAGTACTTC.

This chain uses TRBV5-4 with TRBJ1-3, with a possible D match to TRBD1 (6 bases). The CDR3 consists of 14 residues. Germline values: CDR1 SGHNT, CDR2 YYREEE (reference sequence). Trimming removed 4 bases at V and 4 bases at J, with 12 bases between. In nucleotides, the CDR3 is TGTGCCAGCAGCGCCGGGACAATAGGAAACACCATATATTTT. This codes for CASSAGTIGNTIYF.

The chain joins TRBV25-1 to TRBJ2-3, with 7 bases that match TRBD2. The CDR3 extends over 16 amino acids. CDR1 is MGHDK, CDR2 SYGVNS, per germline. V shed 1 base and J 3 bases; nucleotides not matched to a gene: 7. CDR3 amino acids: CASSEWEGSMTDTQYF. The CDR3 region has the DNA TGTGCCAGCAGTGAATGGGAGGGGAGTATGACAGATACGCAGTATTTT.

The chain combines TRBV3-1 (or the pseudogene TRBV3-2) with TRBJ2-4; 8 bases map to TRBD1. The J segment lost 5 bases and the V segment lost 3 bases, leaving 3 bases of the junction unmatched. The CDR3 totals 14 residues. CDR1 and CDR2 (germline): LGHDT, YNNKEL (reference sequence). CDR3 protein: CASSQQDRENIQYF. CDR3 nucleotide sequence: TGTGCCAGCAGCCAGCAGGACAGGGAAAACATTCAGTACTTC.

The V gene is TRBV6-4, the J gene TRBJ2-3, with 7 bases matching TRBD2. Germline V gene data show CDR1 as MRHNA and CDR2 as SNTAGT. The CDR3 covers 12 residues. Trimming removed 10 bases from V and 6 bases from J; junction bases left unmatched: 7. As DNA, the CDR3 is TGTGCCACCAACGCCGGGGGGGATACGCAGTATTTT. Amino acids: CATNAGGDTQYF.

This clone has just one count. V is TRBV20-1 and J is TRBJ2-3; D ambiguous. The V end lost 8 bases, the J end lost 4 bases, and 10 bases lay between the germline ends. Germline assignment: CDR1 DFQATT and CDR2 SNEGSKA (reference sequence). The CDR3 is 11 residues long. The CDR3 loop is CSPRLADTQYF. CDR3 nucleotide sequence: TGCAGTCCGCGGCTTGCAGATACGCAGTATTTT.

This rearrangement joins TRBV7-2 to TRBJ2-3; 11 bases are shared with TRBD2. CDR1 is SGHTA and CDR2 is FQGNSA in the germline V gene. The CDR3 covers 17 residues. The ends lost 4 bases at V and 6 bases at J; junction bases unmatched: 12. CDR3 protein: CASSSTSGGGLWDTQYF. CDR3 coding DNA: TGTGCCAGCAGCTCCACTAGCGGGGGAGGTTTGTGGGATACGCAGTATTTT. Based on the CDR3 plus reference TRBV7-2 and TRBJ2-3, the full variable domain is GAGVSQSPSNKVTEKGKDVELRCDPISGHTALYWYRQSLGQGLEFLIYFQGNSAPDKSGLPSDRFSAERTGGSVSTLTIQRTQQEDSAVYLCASSSTSGGGLWDTQYFGPGTRLTVL.

The chain is built from TRBV7-2 and TRBJ2-1, with 11 bases identical to TRBD2. The junction had 6 bases not matched to a gene; V was cut back by 5 bases and J by 6 bases. The CDR3 runs 15 residues. Germline V gene data show CDR1 as SGHTA and CDR2 as FQGNSA. The CDR3 spells CASSLSGGAANEQFF. The CDR3 DNA reads TGTGCCAGCAGCCTTAGCGGGGGGGCCGCCAATGAGCAGTTCTTC.

The rearrangement links TRBV3-1 (or the pseudogene TRBV3-2) to TRBJ1-3, with D hard to call. Between the trimmed V and J ends, which lost 4 bases and 8 bases, there was a span of 9 bases. The germline CDR1 and CDR2 sequences are LGHDT and YNNKEL (reference sequence). The CDR3 spans 12 residues. CDR3 sequence (DNA): TGTGCCAGCAGCCTCGAGCCGTACACCATATATTTT. This gives the protein CASSLEPYTIYF.

The chain joins TRBV30 to TRBJ1-1; maybe TRBD1 (5 bases). V lost 0 bases and J 1 base, leaving 9 bases between the germline ends. The CDR3 sequence is 14 residues long. Per the germline V gene, CDR1 is GTSNPN and CDR2 is SVGIG (reference sequence). The CDR3 nucleotides read TGTGCCTGGAGTGTAGGACAAGGGAACACTGAAGCTTTCTTT. This codes for CAWSVGQGNTEAFF.

The rearrangement uses TRBV5-6 and TRBJ2-6; D is undetermined. Trimming stripped 0 bases from V and 2 bases from J, with 12 bases between. CDR1 and CDR2 (germline): SGHDT, YYEEEE. The CDR3 consists of 17 residues. CDR3 sequence: CASSLELNRAGANVLTF. The CDR3 DNA sequence: TGTGCCAGCAGCTTGGAACTCAATAGGGCTGGGGCCAACGTCCTGACTTTC.

The chain couples TRBV5-1 to TRBJ1-4; D unresolved. The ends were cut back, 0 bases at V and 4 bases at J, with 7 bases in the middle. The germline gives CDR1 SGHRS, CDR2 YFSETQ. The CDR3 sequence is 14 residues long. In nucleotides, the CDR3 is TGCGCCAGCAGCTTGGGCACAGATAATGAAAAACTGTTTTTT. Its protein product is CASSLGTDNEKLFF.

The chain is built from TRBV28 and TRBJ2-7; D is unresolved. CDR3 length: 12 residues. Per the germline V gene, CDR1 is MDHEN and CDR2 is SYDVKM. V dropped 2 bases and J dropped 2 bases, with 4 bases sitting between them. The CDR3 DNA follows: TGTGCCAGCAGTTTAGTCACCTACGAGCAGTACGTC. Encoded protein: CASSLVTYEQYV.

The J gene is TRBJ2-5, the V gene TRBV7-9, with 8 bases lining up with TRBD2. The junction had 5 bases not matched to a gene; V was cut back by 5 bases and J by 0 bases. The CDR3 has 15 residues. CDR1 SEHNR and CDR2 FQNEAQ come from the germline V gene (reference sequence). CDR3 in amino acids: CASSRAGANQETQYF. The DNA for the CDR3 is TGTGCCAGCAGCCGAGCGGGGGCTAACCAAGAGACCCAGTACTTC. The variable domain in full, completed from reference TRBV7-9 and TRBJ2-5, reads DTGVSQNPRHKITKRGQNVTFRCDPISEHNRLYWYRQTLGQGPEFLTYFQNEAQLEKSRLLSDRFSAERPKGSFSTLEIQRTEQGDSAMYLCASSRAGANQETQYFGPGTRLLVL.

The chain combines TRBV4-3 with TRBJ1-1; tentative D call: TRBD1 (5 bases). The germline V gene has CDR1 LGHNA and CDR2 YSLEER. The ends were cut back, 4 bases at V and 7 bases at J, with 13 bases in the middle. CDR3 length: 13 amino acids. Written as DNA, the CDR3 is TGCGCCAGCAGCCCTGGTGGGGGGATTGAAGCTTTCTTT. It yields the protein CASSPGGGIEAFF.

V gene TRBV6-4 combines with J gene TRBJ1-2; D is unresolved. The CDR3 runs to 13 residues. V lost 4 bases to trimming and J lost 4 bases, with 10 bases between them. Germline values: CDR1 MRHNA, CDR2 SNTAGT. The CDR3 coding sequence is TGTGCCAGCAGTGTAGAGGGTGGCTATGGCTACACCTTC. It translates to CASSVEGGYGYTF.

A single count supports this clone. V gene TRBV19 combines with J gene TRBJ1-5, with D unresolved. Trimming pared 4 bases from V and 5 bases from J, leaving 9 bases between. Germline CDR1 is LNHDA and CDR2 is SQIVND (reference sequence). The CDR3 is made up of 13 amino acids. CDR3 sequence: CASSKDADQPQHF. Written as DNA, the CDR3 is TGTGCCAGTAGTAAAGACGCGGATCAGCCCCAGCATTTT.

The chain links TRBV6-5 to TRBJ2-5; perhaps TRBD1 as D (6 bases). CDR1 and CDR2 from the germline V gene are MNHEY and SVGAGI. Trimming took 6 bases from V and 1 from J, leaving 9 bases between them. There are 13 residues in the CDR3. The CDR3 region has the DNA TGTGCCAGCAGGGGGACACCCCAAGAGACCCAGTACTTC. Its translation: CASRGTPQETQYF.

This rearrangement joins TRBV5-1 to TRBJ2-3; D is tentatively TRBD1 or TRBD2 (5 bases each). The CDR3 sequence is 14 residues long. V was shortened by 4 bases and J by 0 bases, with 9 bases between the two germline ends. Per germline, CDR1 SGHRS and CDR2 YFSETQ. In DNA, the CDR3 is TGCGCCAGCAGCGGGACGGATAGCACAGATACGCAGTATTTT. It codes for CASSGTDSTDTQYF.